This T cell receptor (beta chain) emerged from a study of technical replicates of blood from a handful of donors. Germline values: CDR1 MNHEY, CDR2 SMNVEV (reference sequence). The CDR3 spans 17 residues. Trimming left V 5 bases short and J 3 bases short, with 20 bases between. The assay was immunoSEQ multiplex PCR, and TCRdb's table has in-frame clones only and misses some. The sample shows tens of thousands of clones, more than 85% of them seen only once. The sequenced material came from PBMCs. The V and J genes are TRBV27 and TRBJ1-5; D perhaps matches TRBD1 (6 bases). The TCR comes from a human donor in good health. Some clones in this sample may be carry-over from other donors' samples. CDR3 coding DNA: TGTGCCAGCAGTCCGCGACAGGTTGGGCGTGCCAATCAGCCCCAGCATTTT. It is translated as CASSPRQVGRANQPQHF.